These T cell receptor beta chains were read from a single sample in a study of neurological immune-mediated disorders. TCRdb ran MiXCR on the 5' RACE reads and lists one entry per CDR3 protein. Altogether roughly 89,000 distinct CDR3 sequences are present, 2% to 3% being singletons, with the ten largest covering 1.1%. Sequencing was carried out using PBMCs. The receptor set was obtained from a woman in her thirties with multiple sclerosis. CDR3s leave out the opening cysteine and the closing phenylalanine or tryptophan.

j_gene	v_gene	CDR3aa
TRBJ2-5	TRBV9	ASGGGSAHQETQY
TRBJ1-5	TRBV7-2	ASSLEGSNQPQH
TRBJ2-1	TRBV24-1	ATGPGPYNEQF
TRBJ1-2	TRBV7-2	ASSLTGGPGYT
TRBJ1-1	TRBV20-1	SAPVFGNTEAF
TRBJ2-3	TRBV5-1	ASSPPRTGPLTDTQY
TRBJ2-1	TRBV7-2	ASSLTHNEQF
TRBJ2-2	TRBV11-2	ASSSFTGVGELF
TRBJ2-7	TRBV6-2/TRBV6-3	ASRGPRGFEQY
TRBJ1-1	TRBV7-8	ASSLEAAVNTEAF
TRBJ2-3	TRBV20-1	SARLRSIRTDTQY
TRBJ2-7	TRBV20-1	SARDSQDHGQY
TRBJ1-5	TRBV20-1	SASSGTGGDQPQH
TRBJ2-5	TRBV7-6	ASSGIEETQY
TRBJ2-1	TRBV28	ASSLAGEGDEQF